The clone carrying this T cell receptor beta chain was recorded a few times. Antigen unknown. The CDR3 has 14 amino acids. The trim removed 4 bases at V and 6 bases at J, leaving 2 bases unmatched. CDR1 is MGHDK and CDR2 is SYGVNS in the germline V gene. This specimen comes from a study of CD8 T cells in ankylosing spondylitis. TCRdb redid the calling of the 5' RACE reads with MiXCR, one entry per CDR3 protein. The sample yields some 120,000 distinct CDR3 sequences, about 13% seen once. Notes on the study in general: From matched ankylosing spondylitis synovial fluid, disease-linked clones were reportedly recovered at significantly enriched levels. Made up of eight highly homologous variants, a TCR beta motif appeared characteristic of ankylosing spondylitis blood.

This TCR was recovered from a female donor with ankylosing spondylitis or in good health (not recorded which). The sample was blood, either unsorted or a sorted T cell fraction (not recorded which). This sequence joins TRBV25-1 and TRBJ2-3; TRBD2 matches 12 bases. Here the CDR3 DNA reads TGTGCCAGCAGTGGGACTAGCGGGATTGATACGCAGTATTTT. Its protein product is CASSGTSGIDTQYF.